This T cell receptor (beta chain) originates from a study of blood T cell repertoires in COVID-19. The wider study: From T cells, B-cell-depleted T cells, or PBMCs came the material, which was cDNA or gDNA.

Source study methods: Estimated nucleated cell counts came from reference gene primer amplification. Here immunoSEQ multiplex PCR was the method, and the copy in TCRdb shows in-frame clones only, minus some. The V and J calls and clone size come from that table; D and trimming were worked out from the DNA. Altogether 350,000 or so clones are present, roughly 90% being singletons, with the ten largest covering under 5%. The receptor comes from a woman aged 55-75 years with COVID-19, enrolled during active disease. Sequenced: peripheral blood.

CDR3 region: CASSPVAGGYNSPLHF. CDR3 nucleotides: TGCGCCAGCAGCCCCGTGGCAGGGGGATATAATTCACCCCTCCACTTT. The chain couples TRBV5-1 to TRBJ1-6, with 7 bases fitting TRBD1. The CDR3 is 16 amino acids. V was pared by 4 bases and J by 4 bases, with 8 bases of the junction left unmatched. CDR1 is SGHRS, CDR2 YFSETQ, per germline.